A single sample is the source of the 15 T cell receptor beta chains below, sequenced in a study of blood T cell repertoires in COVID-19. Assay used: immunoSEQ multiplex PCR; TCRdb lists only in-frame clones, some missing. The sample consists of about 64,000 clones, 82% of them appearing once. The sample consisted of peripheral blood. The receptors originated from a human donor in a cohort sampled during active COVID-19.

The chain combines TRBV28 with TRBJ2-1, with a tentative D call TRBD2 (5 bases). The CDR3 is made up of 11 amino acids. From germline, CDR1 is MDHEN and CDR2 SYDVKM. V dropped 6 bases and J dropped 7 bases, with 7 bases sitting between them. The CDR3 DNA sequence: TGTGCCAGCAGAAGGAGGAATGAGCAGTTCTTC. Translating it yields CASRRRNEQFF.

The J gene is TRBJ2-7, the V gene TRBV4-1; 9 nucleotides align to TRBD1. CDR3 length: 17 amino acids. The V segment lost 3 bases and the J segment 4 bases; nucleotides outside the gene matches: 13. CDR1 and CDR2 (germline): MGHRA, YSYEKL. The CDR3 loop is CASSHLPPGTGIYEQYF. The CDR3 region has the DNA TGCGCCAGCAGCCATCTGCCCCCCGGGACAGGGATTTACGAGCAGTACTTC.

This chain connects TRBV7-9 to TRBJ2-2; 8 nucleotides align to TRBD1. This CDR3 contains 12 residues. The V gene end was trimmed by 8 bases and the J gene end by 5 bases; junction bases not matched to a gene: 1. Looked up from germline, CDR1 is SEHNR and CDR2 is FQNEAQ (reference sequence). CDR3 DNA sequence: TGTGCCAGCGACAGGGGAACCGGGGAGCTGTTTTTT. This translates into CASDRGTGELFF.

V gene TRBV29-1 combines with J gene TRBJ2-6, with D perhaps TRBD1 (5 bases). From germline, CDR1 is SQVTM and CDR2 ANQGSEA. V lost 1 base, J lost 0 bases, and 13 bases lay in between. This CDR3 is built from 17 residues. The CDR3 spells CSVEVRQGVSGANVLTF. The CDR3 region has the DNA TGCAGCGTTGAAGTTCGGCAGGGCGTCTCTGGGGCCAACGTCCTGACTTTC.

The genes are TRBV5-1 and TRBJ2-5; no clear D gene. The CDR3 is 14 amino acids. The germline V and J ends were trimmed by 4 bases and 0 bases, with 10 bases remaining between them. CDR1 SGHRS and CDR2 YFSETQ come from the germline V gene. The CDR3 loop is CASSPYSYQETQYF. The CDR3, as DNA: TGCGCCAGCAGCCCCTACTCGTACCAAGAGACCCAGTACTTC.

The chain uses TRBV7-6 and TRBJ1-4; D is ambiguous. The V gene lost 1 base and the J gene lost 7 bases, with 13 bases spanning the gap. This CDR3 contains 15 residues. CDR1 and CDR2 (germline): SGHVS, FNYEAQ. CDR3 protein: CASSLDFGEGEKLFF. CDR3 bases: TGTGCCAGCAGCTTAGATTTCGGGGAGGGTGAAAAACTGTTTTTT.

The chain is built from TRBV29-1 and TRBJ1-4, with no clear D. Looked up from germline, CDR1 is SQVTM and CDR2 is ANQGSEA. CDR3 length equals 12 residues. The V gene lost 5 bases and the J gene lost 8 bases, with 12 bases spanning the gap. The CDR3 loop is CSVFEEGEKLFF. The CDR3 region has the DNA TGCAGCGTTTTTGAAGAGGGCGAAAAACTGTTTTTT.

The rearrangement joins TRBV14 to TRBJ2-1; D is uncertain. Germline CDR1 is SGHDN and CDR2 is FVKESK. V dropped 4 bases and J dropped 10 bases, with 8 bases sitting between them. The CDR3 consists of 11 residues. CDR3 sequence (DNA): TGTGCCAGCAGCCGGATACAGGAGCAGTTCTTC. Residues: CASSRIQEQFF. The full variable domain, completed using reference TRBV14 and TRBJ2-1, is EAGVTQFPSHSVIEKGQTVTLRCDPISGHDNLYWYRRVMGKEIKFLLHFVKESKQDESGMPNNRFLAERTGGTYSTLKVQPAELEDSGVYFCASSRIQEQFFGPGTRLTVL.

This chain joins TRBV7-2 and TRBJ1-2; 9 bases line up with TRBD1. CDR3 length equals 14 residues. The trim removed 1 base at V and 8 bases at J, leaving 5 bases unmatched. Germline V CDR1 and CDR2: SGHTA, FQGNSA. CDR3 sequence (DNA): TGTGCCAGCAGCTTAGGGACAGGGGCAAGGGGCTACACCTTC. This encodes CASSLGTGARGYTF.

This clone turned up a few times. V and J are TRBV30 and TRBJ1-1; 7 positions match TRBD1. CDR1 is GTSNPN and CDR2 is SVGIG in the germline V gene (reference sequence). V shed 3 bases, J shed 6 bases, and the junction held 7 bases outside the gene matches. This CDR3 has 13 amino acids. The CDR3 DNA is TGTGCCTGGAGGGGTGACAGGGTCTCTGAAGCTTTCTTT. Amino acids: CAWRGDRVSEAFF. Variable domain in full (rest from reference TRBV30 and TRBJ1-1): SQTIHQWPATLVQPVGSPLSLECTVEGTSNPNLYWYRQAAGRGLQLLFYSVGIGQISSEVPQNLSASRPQDRQFILSSKKLLLSDSGFYLCAWRGDRVSEAFFGQGTRLTVV.

This clone was counted between two and nine times. The V call is TRBV5-1, the J call TRBJ2-7; weak D call: TRBD2 (5 bases). V was clipped by 0 bases and J by 2 bases, with 18 bases between them. CDR1 and CDR2 from the germline V gene are SGHRS and YFSETQ. This CDR3 comprises 17 residues. CDR3 in amino acids: CASSLASRAEDTYEQYF. The CDR3 nucleotides are TGCGCCAGCAGCTTGGCCTCGAGGGCGGAGGATACCTACGAGCAGTACTTC.

The chain carries TRBV6-5 and TRBJ1-1; 11 bases are shared with TRBD1. The CDR3 loop spans 14 amino acids. The V and J ends lost 6 bases and 5 bases, in that order; junction bases with no gene match: 5. Germline CDR1 reads MNHEY; CDR2 reads SVGAGI. CDR3 DNA sequence: TGTGCCAGCAGCCAGGACAGGGGGCTTACTGAAGCTTTCTTT. Residues: CASSQDRGLTEAFF.

The chain carries TRBV11-2 and TRBJ2-2; D is uncertain. Germline CDR1 is SGHAT and CDR2 is FQNNGV. Trimming took off 1 base at V and 1 base at J, with 4 bases between the two ends. This CDR3 has 14 amino acids. The CDR3 loop is CASSLGQNTGELFF. CDR3 coding DNA: TGTGCCAGCAGCTTAGGTCAGAACACCGGGGAGCTGTTTTTT.

The chain combines TRBV5-8 with TRBJ2-5; perhaps TRBD1 as D (5 bases). From germline, CDR1 is SGHTS and CDR2 YDEGEE. Trimming pared 0 bases from V and 0 bases from J, leaving 9 bases between. This CDR3 is built from 15 residues. CDR3 sequence: CASSLGGLYQETQYF. For the CDR3, the DNA is TGTGCCAGCAGCTTGGGGGGCCTGTACCAAGAGACCCAGTACTTC.

In its sample, this clone was seen once. V gene TRBV1 combines with J gene TRBJ2-4; no DNA check was done on the table's D call, TRBD2. TRBV1 is a recognized pseudogene. This CDR3 is 15 amino acids long. The CDR3 DNA follows: TGCACCAAAGCGGGCAAATCGGCGGCCAAAAACATTCAGTACTTC. This codes for CTKAGKSAAKNIQYF.